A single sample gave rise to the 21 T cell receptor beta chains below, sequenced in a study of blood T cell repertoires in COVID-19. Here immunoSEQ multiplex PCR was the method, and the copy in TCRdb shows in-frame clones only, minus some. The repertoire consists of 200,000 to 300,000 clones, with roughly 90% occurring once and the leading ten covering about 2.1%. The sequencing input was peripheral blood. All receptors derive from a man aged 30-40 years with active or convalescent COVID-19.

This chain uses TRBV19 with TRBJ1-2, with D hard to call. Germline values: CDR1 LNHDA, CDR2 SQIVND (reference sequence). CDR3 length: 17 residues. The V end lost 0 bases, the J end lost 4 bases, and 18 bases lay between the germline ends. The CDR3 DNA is TGTGCCAGTAGTATAGATGAGTACGGGAAGGTCGGCTATGGCTACACCTTC. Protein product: CASSIDEYGKVGYGYTF.

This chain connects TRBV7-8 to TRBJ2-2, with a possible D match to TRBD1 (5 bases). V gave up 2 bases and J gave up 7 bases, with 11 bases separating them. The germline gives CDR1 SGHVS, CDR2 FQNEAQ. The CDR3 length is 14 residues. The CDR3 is CASSLRGTIGELFF. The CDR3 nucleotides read TGTGCCAGCAGCTTAAGGGGAACGATCGGGGAGCTGTTTTTT.

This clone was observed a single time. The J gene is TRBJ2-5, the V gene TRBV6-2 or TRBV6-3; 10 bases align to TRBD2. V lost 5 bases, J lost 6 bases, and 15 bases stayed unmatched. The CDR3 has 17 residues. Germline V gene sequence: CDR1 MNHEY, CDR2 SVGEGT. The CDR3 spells CASSNPSGGGWVQTQYF. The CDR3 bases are TGTGCCAGCAGTAACCCTAGCGGGGGCGGATGGGTTCAGACCCAGTACTTC.

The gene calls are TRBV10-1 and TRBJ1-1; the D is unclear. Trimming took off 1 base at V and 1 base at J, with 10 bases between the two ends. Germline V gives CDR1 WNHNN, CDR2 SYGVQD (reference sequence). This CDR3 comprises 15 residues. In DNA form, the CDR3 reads TGCGCCAGCAGTGAGTTAAAGGCAGGGAACACTGAAGCTTTCTTT. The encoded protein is CASSELKAGNTEAFF.

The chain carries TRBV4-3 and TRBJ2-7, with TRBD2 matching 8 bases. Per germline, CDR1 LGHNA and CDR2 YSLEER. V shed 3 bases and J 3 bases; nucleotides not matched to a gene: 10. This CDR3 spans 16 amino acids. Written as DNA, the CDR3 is TGCGCCAGCAGCCAGGCAAGCGGGGGATTCATCTACGAGCAGTACTTC. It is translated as CASSQASGGFIYEQYF.

In DNA form, the CDR3 reads TGTGCCAGCAGCTGGCCTACAGGGGTTGAGCAGTTCTTC. Protein sequence: CASSWPTGVEQFF. The chain uses TRBV12-3 or TRBV12-4 and TRBJ2-1; the match to TRBD1 covers 7 bases. With 6 bases clipped from V and 9 bases from J, the junction kept 8 bases outside the gene matches. The CDR3 loop spans 13 amino acids.

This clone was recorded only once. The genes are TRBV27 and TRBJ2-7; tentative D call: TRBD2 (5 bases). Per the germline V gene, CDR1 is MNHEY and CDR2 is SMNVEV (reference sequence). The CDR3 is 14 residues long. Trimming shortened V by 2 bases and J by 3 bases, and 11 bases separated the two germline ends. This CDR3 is CASSLNGVGYEQYF. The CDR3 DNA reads TGTGCCAGCAGTTTAAACGGGGTCGGCTACGAGCAGTACTTC.

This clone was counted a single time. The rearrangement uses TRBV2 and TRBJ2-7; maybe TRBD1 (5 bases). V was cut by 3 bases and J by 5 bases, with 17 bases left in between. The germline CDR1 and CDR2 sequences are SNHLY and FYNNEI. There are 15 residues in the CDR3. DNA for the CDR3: TGTGCCAGCAGTGATCCCCTTAATAGGGGCCACGAGCAGTACTTC. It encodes CASSDPLNRGHEQYF.

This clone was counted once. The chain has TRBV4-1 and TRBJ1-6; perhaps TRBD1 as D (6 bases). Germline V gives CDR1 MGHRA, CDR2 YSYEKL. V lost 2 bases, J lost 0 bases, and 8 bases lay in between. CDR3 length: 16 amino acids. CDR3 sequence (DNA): TGCGCCAGCAGCCAAACAGGGAGCTCCTATAATTCACCCCTCCACTTT. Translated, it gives CASSQTGSSYNSPLHF.

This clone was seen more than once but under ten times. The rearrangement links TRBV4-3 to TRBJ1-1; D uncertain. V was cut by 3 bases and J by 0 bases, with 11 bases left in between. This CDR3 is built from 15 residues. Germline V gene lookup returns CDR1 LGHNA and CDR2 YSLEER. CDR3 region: CASSHLHAMNTEAFF. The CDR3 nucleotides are TGCGCCAGCAGCCATTTACACGCCATGAACACTGAAGCTTTCTTT.

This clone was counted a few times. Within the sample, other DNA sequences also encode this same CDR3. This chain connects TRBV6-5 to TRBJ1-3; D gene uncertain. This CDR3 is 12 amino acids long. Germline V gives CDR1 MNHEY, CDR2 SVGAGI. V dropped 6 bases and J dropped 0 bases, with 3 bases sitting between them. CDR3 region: CASRSSGNTIYF. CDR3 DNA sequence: TGTGCCAGCAGGAGCTCTGGAAACACCATATATTTT.

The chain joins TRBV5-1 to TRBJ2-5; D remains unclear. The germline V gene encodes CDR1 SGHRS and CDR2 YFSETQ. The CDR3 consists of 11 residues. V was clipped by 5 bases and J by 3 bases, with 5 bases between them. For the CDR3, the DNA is TGCGCCAGCAGGAGAGAAGAGACCCAGTACTTC. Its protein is CASRREETQYF.

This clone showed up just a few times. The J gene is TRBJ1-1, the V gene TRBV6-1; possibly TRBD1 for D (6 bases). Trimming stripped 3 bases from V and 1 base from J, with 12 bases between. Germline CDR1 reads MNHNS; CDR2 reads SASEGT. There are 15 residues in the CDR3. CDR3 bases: TGTGCCAGCAGTGACGCCGGACAGCCGAACACTGAAGCTTTCTTT. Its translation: CASSDAGQPNTEAFF.

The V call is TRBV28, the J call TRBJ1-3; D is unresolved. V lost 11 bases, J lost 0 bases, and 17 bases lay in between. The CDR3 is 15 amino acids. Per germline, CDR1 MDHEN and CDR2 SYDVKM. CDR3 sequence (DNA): TGTGCCTCGCGAGGAGGGTCTCTCTCTGGAAACACCATATATTTT. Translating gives CASRGGSLSGNTIYF.

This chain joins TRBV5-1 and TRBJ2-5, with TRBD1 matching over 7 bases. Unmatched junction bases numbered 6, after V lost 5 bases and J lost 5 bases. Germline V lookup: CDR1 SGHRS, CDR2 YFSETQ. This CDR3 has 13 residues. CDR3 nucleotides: TGCGCCAGCAGGTCACAGGGGCCTGAGACCCAGTACTTC. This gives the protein CASRSQGPETQYF.

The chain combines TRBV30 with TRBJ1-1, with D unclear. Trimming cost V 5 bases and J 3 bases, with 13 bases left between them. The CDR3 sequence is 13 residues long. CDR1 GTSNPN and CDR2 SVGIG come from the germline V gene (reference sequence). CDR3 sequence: CAWSEGGDTEAFF. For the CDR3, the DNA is TGTGCCTGGTCGGAGGGCGGAGACACTGAAGCTTTCTTT.

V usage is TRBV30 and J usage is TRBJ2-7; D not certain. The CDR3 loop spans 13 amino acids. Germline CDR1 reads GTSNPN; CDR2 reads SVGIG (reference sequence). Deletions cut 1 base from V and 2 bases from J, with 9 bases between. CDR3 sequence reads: CAWSAPGPYEQYF. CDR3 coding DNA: TGTGCCTGGAGTGCCCCGGGTCCCTACGAGCAGTACTTC.

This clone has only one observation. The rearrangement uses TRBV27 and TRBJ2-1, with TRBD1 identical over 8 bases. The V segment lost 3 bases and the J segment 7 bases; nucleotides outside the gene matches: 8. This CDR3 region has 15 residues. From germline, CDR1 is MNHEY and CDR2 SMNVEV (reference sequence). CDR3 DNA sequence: TGTGCCAGCAGTTTGGCAGGGGGCGGTGATAATGAGCAGTTCTTC. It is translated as CASSLAGGGDNEQFF.

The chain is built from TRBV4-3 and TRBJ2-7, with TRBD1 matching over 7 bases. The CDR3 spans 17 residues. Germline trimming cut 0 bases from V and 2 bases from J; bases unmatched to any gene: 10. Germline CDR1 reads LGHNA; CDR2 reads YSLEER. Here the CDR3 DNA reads TGCGCCAGCAGCCAAGACTTCCCAGGGGGTAATACCTACGAGCAGTACTTC. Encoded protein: CASSQDFPGGNTYEQYF.

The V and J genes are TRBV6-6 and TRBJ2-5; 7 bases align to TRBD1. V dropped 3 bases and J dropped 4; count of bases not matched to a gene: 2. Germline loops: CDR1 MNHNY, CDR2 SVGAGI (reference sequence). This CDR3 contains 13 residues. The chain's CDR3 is CASSYDRVETQYF. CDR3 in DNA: TGTGCCAGCAGTTATGACAGGGTAGAGACCCAGTACTTC.

The CDR3 DNA is TGTGCCAGCAGCGGGAGGGCTGAAAAACTGTTTTTT. This sequence encodes CASSGRAEKLFF. V usage is TRBV7-9 and J usage is TRBJ1-4; D is undetermined. CDR1 is SEHNR and CDR2 is FQNEAQ in the germline V gene (reference sequence). This CDR3 contains 12 residues. V gave up 5 bases and J gave up 7 bases, with 8 bases separating them.